The entry below gives a single TCR beta chain sequence along with its context. Its antigen is unknown. One base away there is no much larger clone; base qualities are not given. The identical CDR3 is also encoded by other nucleotide sequences in the sample. The time point label, as the study defines it: blood 2 weeks post-SBRT. The treatment or condition label of this sample denotes: 15 Gy SBRT to primary tumor, nephrectomy 4 weeks later. To follow tumor-enriched clonotypes, serial peripheral blood was collected from radiation-treated patients at baseline and at 2 weeks and 4 weeks after SBRT. Every patient's renal cell carcinoma showed clear cell pathology. Genomic DNA for TCR sequencing was prepared using the QIAamp DNA Blood Mini Kit (Qiagen). Samples were included in the analyses only if all quality control checks were passed. The data were taken from a study of radiation and T cells in renal cell carcinoma (TCRdb year 2020). For the study in its entirety: Samples came from a clinical trial, in which primary renal cell carcinomas received 15 Gy stereotactic body radiation therapy followed by nephrectomy 4 weeks later. TCR beta sequencing covered approximately 50 samples in total, comprising approximately 26 tumors and about 27 peripheral blood samples. Across all 50 or so samples, more than 4,000,000 unique CDR3 nucleotide sequences, encoding 2.5 million to 3 million unique CDR3 amino acid sequences, were identified. What the research found in general, with its limitations: Blood repertoire dynamics were not followed beyond 4 weeks after treatment. Effects of radiation dose or scheduling on the TCR repertoire could not be addressed with the single-armed trial design. Because pretreatment tumor biopsies were not available, the study could not determine whether clonotypes were already present within the tumor at baseline. In blood, the top tumor clonotypes increased between baseline and 2 weeks post-radiation and then shrank by 4 weeks, which suggests that tumor-resident clones expanded only transiently.

Following the manufacturer's recommendations, the immunoSEQ kit was used to generate TCR beta libraries from genomic DNA. Library preparation used a first multiplex PCR with proprietary primers, then a second PCR adding unique barcodes, with bead cleanups after each round. Each sample batch included a kit-provided positive control reaction and a negative control reaction. The final libraries were assessed on an Agilent 4200 TapeStation D1000 ScreenTape, pooled by volume, and quantified by qPCR. Sequencing was performed on an Illumina NextSeq500 with a MidOutput 150-cycle cartridge, and 156 Read1 and 15 Index1 cycles were run with kit custom primers. The pooled library was loaded at 0.95 to 1 pM, with a roughly 20% PhiX control spiked in. The source study handled its data this way. Vendor-processed data were analyzed in R, with a clonotype defined as all T cells sharing the same CDR3 nucleotide sequence. For clone abundance analyses, frequencies were normalized to the 10,000 most abundant clones in each sample. Public T cell clones, which averaged fewer than five per sample, were excluded before analysis. A difference in abundance of at least 32-fold between compartments was used to define tumor-enriched and baseline blood-enriched clonotypes. Clonotypes expanded or contracted between blood time points were identified with a beta-binomial differential abundance model. The Baroni-Urbani and Buser coefficient was used to measure tumor-blood repertoire similarity, and groups were compared with two-tailed Wilcoxon tests in R. In TCRdb, the immuneACCESS table is reduced to in-frame sequences with V and J assigned. These tables do not hold every clone; where another copy was compared, an unresolved V gene accounts for under half, and the others remain unexplained. D and trimming were read from the DNA, whereas the V and J calls and clone size are those reported in that table. The sample table contains about 150,000 clones; only one count was recorded for 87% of them. The ten largest clones add up to around 13% of the sample.

The CDR3, from cysteine to phenylalanine, totals 14 residues. Of all the DNA, just the CDR3 is kept, 42 bases in frame from base 1. The V end gives up 3 bases and the J end 5 bases, leaving 5 bases in the junction not matched to a gene. Reading the germline V gene gives CDR1 KGHSH and CDR2 LQKENI. The rearrangement combines TRBV18 with TRBJ2-5; TRBD1 agrees with 8 junctional bases. This receptor was identified in a woman aged 50 to 65 with renal cell carcinoma. The input for sequencing was blood, taken from a patient whose treatment included radiotherapy and nephrectomy. In nucleotides, the sequence is TGTGCCAGCTCACCCGGACAGGGAGGTGAGACCCAGTACTTC. The encoded protein is CASSPGQGGETQYF. This CDR3, with the reference TRBV18 and TRBJ2-5 proteins standing in past its ends, gives the full variable domain NAGVMQNPRHLVRRRGQEARLRCSPMKGHSHVYWYRQLPEEGLKFMVYLQKENIIDESGMPKERFSAEFPKEGPSILRIQQVVRGDSAAYFCASSPGQGGETQYFGPGTRLLVL.